Listed here is a single TCR beta chain. The antigen remains unidentified. The CDR3 sequence is 17 residues long. J was trimmed by 6 bases and V by 5 bases; bases with no gene match: 14. Germline values: CDR1 LNHDA, CDR2 SQIVND (reference sequence). In the library, individual cDNA molecules carried attached unique molecular identifiers. MiXCR was run by TCRdb on the 5' RACE reads, yielding one entry per CDR3 protein. The repertoire includes 70,000 to 75,000 distinct CDR3 sequences, 9% to 15% of them detected once, and 3.5% to 5.5% sits in the top ten. The data were obtained in a study of early T cells in non-severe SARS-CoV-2 infection. Study background: Sequencing of bulk RNA from unsorted whole blood was done, without chain pairing. The study's findings and limits: VDJdb matches were skewed toward anti-spike CD8 T cell responses.

The sample taken for sequencing was whole blood. The source is an adult who was a healthcare worker with PCR-confirmed SARS-CoV-2 infection or an uninfected control (not recorded which). This sequence joins TRBV19 and TRBJ2-7; 12 bases are shared with TRBD2. For the CDR3, the DNA is TGTGCCAGTAGTCCCGGACTAGCGGGACCTGGTTGGAGCGAGCAGTACTTC. This encodes CASSPGLAGPGWSEQYF.